This T cell receptor (beta chain) was documented in a study of control samples from healthy donors and cancer patients (dated by TCRdb to about 2020). Taken from cysteine to phenylalanine, the CDR3 has 14 residues. This entry keeps only the CDR3 DNA: 42 bases, framed from base 1. As encoded in the germline V gene, CDR1 is LGHNA while CDR2 is YNFKEQ. V loses 1 base, J loses 4 bases, and the germline ends lie 7 bases apart. Of note for this clone: Its antigen is unknown. Base qualities are not at hand, and no much larger clone is one base apart.

Library preparation was by the immunoSEQ multiplex PCR assay. TCRdb provides this immuneACCESS table in a form limited to in-frame rearrangements. Some clones are lacking; in checked studies, under half of them reflect an unresolved V gene, and why the rest are absent is not known. The sample table contains some 71,000 clones; only one count was recorded for approximately 89% of them. The top ten constitute around 5.1% of the sample. The TCR comes from a man aged 55 to 70 with colorectal cancer. The sequenced material came from PBMCs. Here the chain combines TRBV4-2 and TRBJ1-4; TRBD1 is possibly the D segment (5 matching bases). The base sequence is TGTGCCAGCAGCCAAGGGGGGAGTAATGAAAAACTGTTTTTT. Its protein is CASSQGGSNEKLFF.